This TCR beta chain stems from a study of sequential checkpoint blockade in melanoma. In the study overall: TCRβ was sequenced from DNA of approximately 92 pretreatment tumors.

Sequencing used immunoSEQ multiplex PCR; TCRdb keeps in-frame clones, though not all of them. The profile shows thousands of clones, over 20% of them singletons. The treatment is: randomized to nivolumab then ipilimumab (arm A) or the reverse (arm B). The CDR3 is 15 residues long. J was trimmed by 4 bases and V by 4 bases; bases with no gene match: 9. The chain is built from TRBV23-1 and TRBJ1-2, with 7 bases that match TRBD1. TRBV23-1 is sorted into the ORF group, with uncertain function. The sequences come from tumor tissue (inferred from file names), collected from a patient given nivolumab and ipilimumab in sequence. The TCR was taken from a human donor with melanoma. The CDR3 sequence: CASSPGQVDPYGYTF. The CDR3 DNA reads as TGCGCCAGCAGTCCCGGACAGGTCGATCCCTATGGCTACACCTTC.